The following is a TCR beta chain sequence with its context. Its antigen is not identified. This sample was taken from a study of chemoradiotherapy in HPV16-positive cancers. Study details: Candidate HPV-specific T-cell clones and common TCR motifs came from functional assays in a couple of HPV16-positive patients.

Points from the study as a whole: For HPV16-positive patients, expanding HPV-responsive T cells associated with longer recurrence-free survival.

Only in-frame clones appear in the TCRdb table, and some are missing; sequencing was by immunoSEQ multiplex PCR. The sample shows about 14,000 clones, around 79% of them seen only once. CDR3 size: 13 residues. Germline V gene sequence: CDR1 WNHNN, CDR2 SYGVQD (reference sequence). The germline V and J ends were trimmed by 6 bases and 2 bases, with 8 bases remaining between them. Over chemoradiotherapy, repertoires were sampled more than once. Sampling was performed from a patient who underwent chemoradiotherapy. This clonotype was sampled from a human donor with HPV-associated anogenital cancer. This chain connects TRBV10-1 to TRBJ1-5, with D tentatively TRBD1 (6 bases). The CDR3 region is CASRAGGNQPQHF. For the CDR3, the DNA is TGCGCCAGCAGGGCAGGGGGCAATCAGCCCCAGCATTTT.